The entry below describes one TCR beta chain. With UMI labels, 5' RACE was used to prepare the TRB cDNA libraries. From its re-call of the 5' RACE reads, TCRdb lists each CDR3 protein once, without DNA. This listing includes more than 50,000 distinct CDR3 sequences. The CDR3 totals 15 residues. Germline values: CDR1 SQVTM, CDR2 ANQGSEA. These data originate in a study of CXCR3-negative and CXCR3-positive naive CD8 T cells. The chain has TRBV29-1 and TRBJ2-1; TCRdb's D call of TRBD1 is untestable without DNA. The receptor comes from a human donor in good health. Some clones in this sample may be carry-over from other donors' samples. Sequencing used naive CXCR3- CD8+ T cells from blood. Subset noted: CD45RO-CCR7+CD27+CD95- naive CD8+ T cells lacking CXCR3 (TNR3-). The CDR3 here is CSVEGGENAYNEQFF.